Included here is one T cell receptor beta chain sequence, with context. The data stem from a study of blood T cell repertoires in COVID-19. About the research overall: Collection of acute and convalescent COVID-19 samples took place in the United States, Italy and Spain. T cells, B-cell-depleted T cells, or PBMCs supplied cDNA or gDNA.

J gave up 0 bases and V 6 bases, and 7 bases lay outside the gene matches. The CDR3 has 16 amino acids. CDR1 and CDR2 from the germline V gene are SNHLY and FYNNEI. Per the study methods: From reference gene primer amplification, estimates of nucleated cell counts were derived. Some clones are missing from TCRdb's copy, which holds only in-frame ones; the method was immunoSEQ multiplex PCR. Clonal size and the V and J genes are those of that table, whereas D and trimming came from the DNA. The sample comprises approximately 160,000 clones, about 74% of which are singletons, and less than 9.5% rests with the top ten.

The specimen was peripheral blood. The rearrangement uses TRBV2 and TRBJ2-3, with 9 nucleotides matching TRBD2. The receptor comes from a man in his sixties with acute or convalescent COVID-19. CDR3 in amino acids: CASRGGTSSSTDTQYF. The CDR3 region has the DNA TGTGCCAGCAGGGGAGGGACTAGCTCTAGCACAGATACGCAGTATTTT.